The 7 T cell receptor beta chains below all came from one sample that was sequenced in a study of T cells expressing NK-cell markers. TCRdb processed the 5' RACE reads again and assigns one entry to each CDR3 protein, with no DNA. The sample totals fewer than 550,000 distinct CDR3 sequences. Material: blood T cells: a sorted CD56 or NKG2C T cell subset, CD4+ or CD8+ T cells, or bulk PBMC T cells (not recorded which). The receptors were sampled from a woman aged 45-65 years in good health.

This sequence joins TRBV29-1 and TRBJ2-5; the TCRdb D gene call, TRBD1, has no DNA to confirm it. Germline CDR1 is SQVTM and CDR2 is ANQGSEA. CDR3 length equals 13 residues. The CDR3 sequence: CSVGPGGIGTQYF.

The chain recombines TRBV11-2 with TRBJ2-1; TCRdb indicates TRBD2, and absent DNA this call remains unverified. CDR1 and CDR2 (germline): SGHAT, FQNNGV. This CDR3 is built from 14 residues. This CDR3 reads CASSSKLTSDEQFF.

The chain uses TRBV3-1 and TRBJ2-1. The CDR3 consists of 11 residues. The germline V gene has CDR1 LGHDT and CDR2 YNNKEL (reference sequence). The CDR3 protein is CASSQGLKQFF.

This chain connects TRBV12-3 or TRBV12-4 to TRBJ2-5; TCRdb proposes TRBD2, but this gene call is untestable without DNA. The CDR3 spans 14 residues. The CDR3 loop reads CASKSGGGSETQYF.

This chain connects TRBV19 to TRBJ1-2. The CDR3 sequence is 14 residues long. Germline V lookup: CDR1 LNHDA, CDR2 SQIVND (reference sequence). Here the CDR3 reads CASSIMGANYGYTF.

The rearrangement links TRBV4-1 to TRBJ2-1. The germline CDR1 and CDR2 sequences are MGHRA and YSYEKL. This CDR3 is built from 15 residues. CDR3 amino acids: CASRLRIASYNEQFF.

The rearrangement links TRBV2 to TRBJ2-2; TCRdb returns TRBD2, unconfirmable since there is no DNA. Looked up from germline, CDR1 is SNHLY and CDR2 is FYNNEI. The CDR3 runs to 17 residues. CDR3 residues: CASSGFSRGLNTGELFF.